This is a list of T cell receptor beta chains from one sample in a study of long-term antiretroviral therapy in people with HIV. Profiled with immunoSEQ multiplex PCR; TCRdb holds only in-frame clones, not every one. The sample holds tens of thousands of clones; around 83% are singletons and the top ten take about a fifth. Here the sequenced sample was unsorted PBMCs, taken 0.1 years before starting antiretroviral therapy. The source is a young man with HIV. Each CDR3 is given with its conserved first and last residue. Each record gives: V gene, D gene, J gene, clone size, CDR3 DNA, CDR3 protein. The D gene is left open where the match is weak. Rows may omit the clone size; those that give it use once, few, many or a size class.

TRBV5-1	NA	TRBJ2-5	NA	TGCGCCAGCAGCTTGGACGGGAGACAGGAGACCCAGTACTTC	CASSLDGRQETQYF
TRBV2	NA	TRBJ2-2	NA	TGTGCCAGCAGGCCAGGCCAGAACACCGGGGAGCTGTTTTTT	CASRPGQNTGELFF
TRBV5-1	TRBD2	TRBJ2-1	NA	TGCGCCAGCAGCGGCGGGACTAGCGGGAACAATGAGCAGTTCTTC	CASSGGTSGNNEQFF
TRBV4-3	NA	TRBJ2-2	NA	TGCGCCAGCAGCCAGGTGTGGGGGGTACCCACCGGGGAGCTGTTTTTT	CASSQVWGVPTGELFF
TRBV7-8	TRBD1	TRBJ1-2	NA	TGTGCCAGCAGCTACGGACAGGCTAACTATGGCTACACCTTC	CASSYGQANYGYTF
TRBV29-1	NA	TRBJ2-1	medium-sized	TGCAGCGTTGACCATCCAGGGCTCCACAATGAGCAGTTCTTC	CSVDHPGLHNEQFF
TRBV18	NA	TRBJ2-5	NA	TGTGCCAGCTCACAGGGACCCGGTTTGTGGGAGACCCAGTACTTC	CASSQGPGLWETQYF
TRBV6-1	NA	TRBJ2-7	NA	TGTGCCAGCAGTGAAACCGGGACATTCTACGAGCAGTACTTC	CASSETGTFYEQYF
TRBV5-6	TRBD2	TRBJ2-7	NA	TGTGCCAGCAGCTTGGGACTAGCGGGGGTCGAGCAGTACTTC	CASSLGLAGVEQYF
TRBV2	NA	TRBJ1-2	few	TGTGCCAGCAGTCTGGCAGGGGACTATGGCTACACCTTC	CASSLAGDYGYTF
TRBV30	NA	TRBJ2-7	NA	TGTGCCTCTCGCGGAACAGAATCCTACGAGCAGTACTTC	CASRGTESYEQYF
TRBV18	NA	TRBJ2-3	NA	TGTGCCAGCTCACCCCCCACCAGGGATACGCAGTATTTT	CASSPPTRDTQYF
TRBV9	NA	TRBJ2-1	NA	TGTGCCAGCAGCGTACGACCGGACCCTCAGCGTACTGAGCAGTTCTTC	CASSVRPDPQRTEQFF
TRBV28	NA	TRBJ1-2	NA	TGTGCCAGCAGTTCTGTAGTAAGAAACCAGGATGGCTACACCTTC	CASSSVVRNQDGYTF
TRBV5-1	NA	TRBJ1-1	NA	TGCGCCAGCAGCCCTCATTCGGCTCCCCGGGGAGCTTTCTTT	CASSPHSAPRGAFF
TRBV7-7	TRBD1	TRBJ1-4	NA	TGTGCTAGCAGCTTGACAGGGTCAACTAATGAAAAACTGTTTTTT	CASSLTGSTNEKLFF
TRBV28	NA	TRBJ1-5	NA	TGTGCCAGCAGTTTATCGGGTATGAGGACGTATAGCAATCAGCCCCAGCATTTT	CASSLSGMRTYSNQPQHF
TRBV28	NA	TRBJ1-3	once	TGTGCCAGCAGTTCCCCGGCACCGAGCTCTGGAAACACCATATATTTT	CASSSPAPSSGNTIYF
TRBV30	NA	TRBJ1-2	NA	TGTGCCTCCGCCGCGGGAAACACATATGGCTACACCTTC	CASAAGNTYGYTF
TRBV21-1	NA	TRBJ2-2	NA	TGTGCCAGCAGCCCCCCCCAGGGCACAGGGGGCAACACCGGGGAGCTGTTTTTT	CASSPPQGTGGNTGELFF
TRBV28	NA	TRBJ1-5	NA	TGTGCCAGCAGTTTAGCCAGTAGCAATCAGCCCCAGCATTTT	CASSLASSNQPQHF
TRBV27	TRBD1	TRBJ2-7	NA	TGTGCCAGCCGAGGGACAGCATCCTACGAGCAGTACTTC	CASRGTASYEQYF
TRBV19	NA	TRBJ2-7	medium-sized	TGTGCCAGTAGTATAGCCTTCGGGGACGAGCAGTACTTC	CASSIAFGDEQYF
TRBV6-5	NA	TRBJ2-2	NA	TGTGCCAGCGGGCAGGGTTGGACCGGGGAGCTGTTTTTT	CASGQGWTGELFF
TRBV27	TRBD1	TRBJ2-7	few	TGTGCCAGCAGCTACCGGGACAGATACGAGCAGTACTTC	CASSYRDRYEQYF
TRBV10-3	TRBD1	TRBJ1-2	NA	TGTGCCACCTGGACAGGGCAAGGCGGCTATGGCTACACCTTC	CATWTGQGGYGYTF
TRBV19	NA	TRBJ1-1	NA	TGTGCCAGTAGTGATAGGGGGAATGAAGCTTTCTTT	CASSDRGNEAFF
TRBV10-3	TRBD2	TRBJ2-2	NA	TGTGCCATCAGTGCGGCTAGCGGGTTCGCGAACACCGGGGAGCTGTTTTTT	CAISAASGFANTGELFF
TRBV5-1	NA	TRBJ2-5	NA	TGCGCCAGCAGCTTGGGGGACGAGGGGGGGACCCAGTACTTC	CASSLGDEGGTQYF
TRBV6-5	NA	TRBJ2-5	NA	TGTGCCAGCAGTTACTCGCCTAAAGAGACCCAGTACTTC	CASSYSPKETQYF
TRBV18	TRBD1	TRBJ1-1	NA	TGTGCCAGCTCACCCGGACAGGGGGCGACTGAAGCTTTCTTT	CASSPGQGATEAFF
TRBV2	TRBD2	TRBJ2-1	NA	TGTGCCAGCAGTGTCTCGGGGAGGGCCTCTAATGAGCAGTTCTTC	CASSVSGRASNEQFF
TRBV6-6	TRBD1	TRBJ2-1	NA	TGTGCCAGCGGTGTACAGGGGAATGAGCAGTTCTTC	CASGVQGNEQFF
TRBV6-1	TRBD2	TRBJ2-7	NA	TGTGCCAGCAGTGCGGCGGGGATAGCGGGAGGTTACGAGCAGTACTTC	CASSAAGIAGGYEQYF
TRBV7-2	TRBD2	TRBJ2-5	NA	TGTGCCAGCAGCTTACGACTAGCTGGGTACCAAGAGACCCAGTACTTC	CASSLRLAGYQETQYF
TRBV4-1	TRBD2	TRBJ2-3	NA	TGCGCCAGCAGCCAAGTTCCGGGACGGGAGGCAGATACGCAGTATTTT	CASSQVPGREADTQYF
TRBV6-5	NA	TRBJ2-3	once	TGTGCCAGCAGTAGGACTTTAACCACAGATACGCAGTATTTT	CASSRTLTTDTQYF
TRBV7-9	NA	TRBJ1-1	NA	TGTGCCAGCAGTCCACCTAACATGAACACTGAAGCTTTCTTT	CASSPPNMNTEAFF
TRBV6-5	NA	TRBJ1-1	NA	TGTGCCAGCAGTTACCGGGGACACACTGAAGCTTTCTTT	CASSYRGHTEAFF
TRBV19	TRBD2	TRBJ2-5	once	TGTGCCAGTAAAGTCCGGGGGGGAAGTGGGGAGACCCAGTACTTC	CASKVRGGSGETQYF